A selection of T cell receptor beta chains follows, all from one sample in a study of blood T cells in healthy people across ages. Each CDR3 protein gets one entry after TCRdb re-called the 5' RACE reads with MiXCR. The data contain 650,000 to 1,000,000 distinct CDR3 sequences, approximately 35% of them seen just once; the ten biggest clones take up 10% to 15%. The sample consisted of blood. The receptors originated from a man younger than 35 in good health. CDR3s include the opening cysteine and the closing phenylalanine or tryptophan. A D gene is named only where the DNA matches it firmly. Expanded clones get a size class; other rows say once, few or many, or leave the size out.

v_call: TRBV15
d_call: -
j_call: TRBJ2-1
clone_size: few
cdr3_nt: TGTGCCACCAGCAATCCCGGAAGGGGGGGCCCGGAGTTCTTC
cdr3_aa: CATSNPGRGGPEFF

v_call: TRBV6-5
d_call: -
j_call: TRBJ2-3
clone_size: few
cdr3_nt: TGTGCCAGCAGTTACCGGGACACCTGGGGCACAGATACGCAGTATTTT
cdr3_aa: CASSYRDTWGTDTQYF

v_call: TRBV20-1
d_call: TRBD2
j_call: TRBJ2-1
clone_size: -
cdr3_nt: TGCAGTGCTAGTCATTCGGGGGGGCAGTTCTTC
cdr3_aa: CSASHSGGQFF

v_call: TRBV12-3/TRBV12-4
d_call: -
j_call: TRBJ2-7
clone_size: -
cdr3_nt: TGTGCCAGCAGTTTAGTAGGGACGGGTGAGCAGTACTTC
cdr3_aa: CASSLVGTGEQYF

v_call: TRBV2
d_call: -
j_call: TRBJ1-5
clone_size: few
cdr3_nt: TGTGCCAGCAGTAATTCGGGGAGCAATCAGCCCCAGCATTTT
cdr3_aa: CASSNSGSNQPQHF

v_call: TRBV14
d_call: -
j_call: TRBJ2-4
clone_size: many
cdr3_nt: TGTGCCAGCAGCCAAAGCAGGTCAAGGAACATTCAGTACTTC
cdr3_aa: CASSQSRSRNIQYF

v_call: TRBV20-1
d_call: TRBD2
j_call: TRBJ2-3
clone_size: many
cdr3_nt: TGCAGTGCCACTCCGACTAGCGGGGGGGGGGATACGCAGTATTTT
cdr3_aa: CSATPTSGGGDTQYF

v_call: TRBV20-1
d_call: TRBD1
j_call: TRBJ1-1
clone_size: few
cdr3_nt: TGCAGTGCAAACAGGGGGCTGATAAACACTGAAGCTTTCTTT
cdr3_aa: CSANRGLINTEAFF

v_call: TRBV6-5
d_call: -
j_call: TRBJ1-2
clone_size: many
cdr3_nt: TGTGCCAGCAGTAGAAAGGGACGGAGCTATGGCTACACCTTC
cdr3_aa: CASSRKGRSYGYTF

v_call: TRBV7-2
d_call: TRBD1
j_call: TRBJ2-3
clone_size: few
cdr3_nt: TGTGCCAGCAGCTTGTCGGGACAGGGGGCAGAGGATACGCAGTATTTT
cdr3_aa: CASSLSGQGAEDTQYF

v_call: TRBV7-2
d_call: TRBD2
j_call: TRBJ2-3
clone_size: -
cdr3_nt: TGTGCCAGCAGCTTTTCGGGGGGGGCCGTGGATACGCAGTATTTT
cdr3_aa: CASSFSGGAVDTQYF

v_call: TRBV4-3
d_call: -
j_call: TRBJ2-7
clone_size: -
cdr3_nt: TGCGCCAGCAGCCAGAGCCCCATGGGAACGGACGAGCAGTACTTC
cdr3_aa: CASSQSPMGTDEQYF

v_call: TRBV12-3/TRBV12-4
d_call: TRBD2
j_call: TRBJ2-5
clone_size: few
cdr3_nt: TGTGCCAGCACTCAAGCTAGCGGGGGAACCAAGGCACAAGAGACCCAGTACTTC
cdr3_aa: CASTQASGGTKAQETQYF

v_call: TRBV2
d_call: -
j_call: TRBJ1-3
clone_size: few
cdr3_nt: TGTGCCAGCAGTGATTTCTCCGGGACCCCGGGGGACGGAAACACCATATATTTT
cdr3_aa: CASSDFSGTPGDGNTIYF

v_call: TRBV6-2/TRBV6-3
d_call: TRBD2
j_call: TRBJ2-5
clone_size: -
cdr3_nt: TGTGCCAGTACCACGGGGGGGGAAGAGACCCAGTACTTC
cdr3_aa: CASTTGGEETQYF

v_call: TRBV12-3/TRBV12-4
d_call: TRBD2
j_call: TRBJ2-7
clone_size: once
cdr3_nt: TGTGCCAGCAGAAGAGCGGGAACCAACGAGCAGTACTTC
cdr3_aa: CASRRAGTNEQYF

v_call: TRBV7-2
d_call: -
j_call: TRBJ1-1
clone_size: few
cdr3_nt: TGTGCCAGCAGCCCTCAGCATATGAACACTGAAGCTTTCTTT
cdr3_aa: CASSPQHMNTEAFF

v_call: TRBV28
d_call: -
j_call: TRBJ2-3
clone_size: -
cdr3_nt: TGTGCCAGCAGTTCTATGGGGACACACACAGATACGCAGTATTTT
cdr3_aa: CASSSMGTHTDTQYF

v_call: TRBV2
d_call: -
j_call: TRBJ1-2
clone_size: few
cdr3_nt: TGTGCCAGCAGTGTGGGCGTCAGCGCCTATGGCTACACCTTC
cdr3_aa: CASSVGVSAYGYTF

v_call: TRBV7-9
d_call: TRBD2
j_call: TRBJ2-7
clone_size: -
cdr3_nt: TGTGCCAGCAGCCCGGGGGAGGGATACTACGAGCAGTACTTC
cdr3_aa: CASSPGEGYYEQYF

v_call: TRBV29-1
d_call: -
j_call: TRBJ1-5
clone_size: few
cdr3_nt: TGCAGCGTTTCGGCTAGCAATCAGCCCCAGCATTTT
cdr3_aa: CSVSASNQPQHF

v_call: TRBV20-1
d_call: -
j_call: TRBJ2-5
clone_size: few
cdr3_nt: TGCAGTGCTAGAGCGAGGCGAGGGGAGACCCAGTACTTC
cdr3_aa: CSARARRGETQYF

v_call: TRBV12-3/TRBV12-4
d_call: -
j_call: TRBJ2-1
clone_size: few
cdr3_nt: TGTGCCAGCAGTTTAGATGGGGGGCTTGATAATGAGCAGTTCTTC
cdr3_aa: CASSLDGGLDNEQFF